Below, 14 T cell receptor beta chains from the same sample are listed, as sequenced in a study of shared clonotypes between healthy human individuals. Clones were read by immunoSEQ multiplex PCR, and TCRdb kept only the in-frame ones, dropping some. The sample shows roughly 2.5 million clones, around nine tenths of them seen only once. Sample: naive CD4+ T cells sorted from blood. Documented subset: CD45RA+ positively selected. The receptors were gathered from a man between 18 and 35 years old in good health.

The rearrangement uses TRBV25-1 and TRBJ2-3; TRBD2 matches 9 bases. Trimming took 5 bases from V and 3 from J; bases not matched to a gene: 6. This CDR3 comprises 15 residues. Germline CDR1 MGHDK, CDR2 SYGVNS. CDR3: CASSKLAGATDTQYF. In DNA, the CDR3 is TGTGCCAGCAGTAAATTAGCGGGAGCGACAGATACGCAGTATTTT. Full variable domain (outside the CDR3, taken from reference TRBV25-1 and TRBJ2-3): EADIYQTPRYLVIGTGKKITLECSQTMGHDKMYWYQQDPGMELHLIHYSYGVNSTEKGDLSSESTVSRIRTEHFPLTLESARPSHTSQYLCASSKLAGATDTQYFGPGTRLTVL.

This clone was seen only once. The CDR3 is CASSFDSFNEKLFF. CDR3 coding DNA: TGTGCCAGTAGTTTCGACAGTTTTAATGAAAAACTGTTTTTT. This sequence joins TRBV19 and TRBJ1-4; TRBD1 might be the D (5 bases). V lost 5 bases to trimming and J lost 4 bases, with 11 bases between them. The germline CDR1 and CDR2 sequences are LNHDA and SQIVND (reference sequence). The CDR3 loop spans 14 amino acids.

V is TRBV29-1 and J is TRBJ2-5, with TRBD2 as a possible D gene (6 bases). This CDR3 has 13 amino acids. Germline lookup yields CDR1 SQVTM and CDR2 ANQGSEA. Trimming shortened V by 4 bases and J by 5 bases, and 14 bases separated the two germline ends. The CDR3 DNA follows: TGCAGCGTTGGGGGGGACTCACGGGAGACCCAGTACTTC. Protein sequence: CSVGGDSRETQYF. Variable domain in full (rest from reference TRBV29-1 and TRBJ2-5): SAVISQKPSRDICQRGTSLTIQCQVDSQVTMMFWYRQQPGQSLTLIATANQGSEATYESGFVIDKFPISRPNLTFSTLTVSNMSPEDSSIYLCSVGGDSRETQYFGPGTRLLVL.

The chain recombines TRBV10-3 with TRBJ1-3; possible D gene TRBD1, 6 bases. V shed 4 bases and J shed 1 base, with 8 bases lying between them. The CDR3 spans 14 residues. Germline loops: CDR1 ENHRY, CDR2 SYGVKD. CDR3 amino acids: CAISAGESGNTIYF. CDR3 DNA: TGTGCCATCAGTGCAGGGGAGTCTGGAAACACCATATATTTT.

The chain is built from TRBV6-1 and TRBJ2-3; D is unclear. CDR1 and CDR2 from the germline V gene are MNHNS and SASEGT. Trimming left V 0 bases short and J 6 bases short, with 7 bases between. The CDR3 sequence is 13 residues long. The CDR3 loop is CASSEARVDTQYF. The CDR3 coding sequence is TGTGCCAGCAGTGAAGCACGGGTGGATACGCAGTATTTT.

J is TRBJ2-3 and V is TRBV9; D may match TRBD1 or TRBD2 (5 bases each). The CDR3 consists of 17 residues. Per germline, CDR1 SGDLS and CDR2 YYNGEE. V was trimmed by 2 bases and J by 1 base, leaving 17 bases between them. In nucleotides, the CDR3 is TGTGCCAGCAGCGTTCCACCCTCACCGGGACGCACAGATACGCAGTATTTT. Translated, it gives CASSVPPSPGRTDTQYF.

The CDR3 protein is CASSSQGGYEQYF. The CDR3 DNA reads as TGTGCCAGCAGCTCCCAGGGGGGCTACGAGCAGTACTTC. The chain employs TRBV7-3 and TRBJ2-7, with D possibly TRBD1 on 7 matching bases. Trimming cost V 4 bases and J 3 bases, with 10 bases left between them. This CDR3 has 13 residues. CDR1 SGHTA and CDR2 FQGTGA come from the germline V gene. Complete variable domain (other parts from reference TRBV7-3 and TRBJ2-7): GAGVSQTPSNKVTEKGKYVELRCDPISGHTALYWYRQSLGQGPEFLIYFQGTGAADDSGLPNDRFFAVRPEGSVSTLKIQRTERGDSAVYLCASSSQGGYEQYFGPGTRLTVT.

The rearrangement uses TRBV30 and TRBJ1-5; D might be TRBD1 (6 bases). The CDR3 sequence is 17 residues long. CDR1 and CDR2 from the germline V gene are GTSNPN and SVGIG (reference sequence). The V end lost 0 bases, the J end lost 3 bases, and 18 bases lay between the germline ends. The CDR3 DNA reads TGTGCCTGGAGTGTCCCTTGGGGGCGGGGGCCCAATCAGCCCCAGCATTTT. Translated: CAWSVPWGRGPNQPQHF.

The V gene is TRBV28, the J gene TRBJ2-7, with TRBD2 matching 12 bases. The trim removed 4 bases at V and 8 bases at J, leaving 9 bases unmatched. The CDR3 is 15 amino acids. Germline V gene lookup returns CDR1 MDHEN and CDR2 SYDVKM. The CDR3 DNA is TGTGCCAGCAGTTACCTAGCGGGGGGGCAGTACAAGCAGTACTTC. The encoded protein is CASSYLAGGQYKQYF.

The rearrangement uses TRBV5-1 and TRBJ2-2, with D unresolved. V shed 4 bases and J shed 8 bases, with 9 bases lying between them. CDR3 length: 12 amino acids. Germline CDR1 is SGHRS and CDR2 is YFSETQ. The DNA of the CDR3 is TGCGCCAGCAGCCCTGACAAAGGGGAGCTGTTTTTT. It is translated as CASSPDKGELFF. The full variable domain, completed using reference TRBV5-1 and TRBJ2-2, is KAGVTQTPRYLIKTRGQQVTLSCSPISGHRSVSWYQQTPGQGLQFLFEYFSETQRNKGNFPGRFSGRQFSNSRSEMNVSTLELGDSALYLCASSPDKGELFFGEGSRLTVL.

Comment on this clone: The sample holds other DNA sequences that translate to the same CDR3. The chain couples TRBV11-2 to TRBJ2-3; D gene uncertain. The germline V gene encodes CDR1 SGHAT and CDR2 FQNNGV. V was trimmed by 2 bases and J by 4 bases, leaving 4 bases between them. The CDR3 loop spans 12 amino acids. CDR3 in amino acids: CASSLWADTQYF. DNA of the CDR3: TGTGCCAGCAGCTTATGGGCAGATACGCAGTATTTT.

Note on this clone: The sample carries other DNA sequences with the same CDR3. This chain uses TRBV2 with TRBJ1-4; a weak D match, TRBD1 (5 bases). This CDR3 has 14 residues. Germline V gives CDR1 SNHLY, CDR2 FYNNEI. The V end lost 6 bases, the J end lost 8 bases, and 16 bases lay between the germline ends. The CDR3 reads CASRGTGGREKLFF. CDR3 in DNA: TGTGCCAGCAGAGGAACAGGTGGGAGGGAAAAACTGTTTTTT.

The CDR3 DNA reads as TGTGCCAGCGGCAGGGGGGTTCCTTCGCCGATCTATAATTCACCCCTCCACTTT. Translating gives CASGRGVPSPIYNSPLHF. The genes are TRBV5-8 and TRBJ1-6, with TRBD1 identical over 7 bases. This CDR3 has 18 residues. V dropped 7 bases and J dropped 3; count of bases not matched to a gene: 16. The germline CDR1 and CDR2 sequences are SGHTS and YDEGEE.

The chain recombines TRBV19 with TRBJ1-2; no clear D gene. The V gene's germline CDR1 is LNHDA and CDR2 SQIVND (reference sequence). The CDR3 sequence is 16 residues long. Trimming took 7 bases from V and 0 from J, leaving 18 bases between them. The CDR3 protein is CASTQKGAMTNYGYTF. CDR3 coding DNA: TGTGCCAGTACCCAGAAGGGAGCGATGACTAACTATGGCTACACCTTC.